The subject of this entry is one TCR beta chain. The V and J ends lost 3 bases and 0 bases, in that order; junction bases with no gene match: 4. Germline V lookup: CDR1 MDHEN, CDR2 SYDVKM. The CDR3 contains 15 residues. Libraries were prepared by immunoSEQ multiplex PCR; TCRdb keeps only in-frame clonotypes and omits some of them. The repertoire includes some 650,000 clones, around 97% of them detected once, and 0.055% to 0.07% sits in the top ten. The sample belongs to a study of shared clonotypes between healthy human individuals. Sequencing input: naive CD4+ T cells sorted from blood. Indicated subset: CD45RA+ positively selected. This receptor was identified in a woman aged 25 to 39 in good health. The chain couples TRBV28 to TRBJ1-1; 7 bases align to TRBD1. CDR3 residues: CASSFTGTVNTEAFF. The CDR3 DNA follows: TGTGCCAGCAGTTTTACCGGGACAGTGAACACTGAAGCTTTCTTT.